The 16 T cell receptor beta chains below come from one sample, sequenced in a study of a mutant IDH1 vaccine in newly diagnosed glioma. The sample's time point: week 35, safety follow-up. Topical imiquimod accompanied each vaccine dose, which consisted of 300 ug of mutant IDH1 20-mer peptide. TCRdb keeps only in-frame clones here, not all; method: immunoSEQ multiplex PCR. The sample consists of tens of thousands of clones, about 82% of them appearing once. Which antigens these TCRs recognize remains unknown. The material was PBMCs, obtained from a glioma patient whose treatment included an IDH1 peptide vaccine. The receptors stem from a man aged 35-49 years with glioma.

The CDR3 DNA sequence: TGTGCCAGCGGGCCTGGGGCGGGGGCCTACAATGAGCAGTTCTTC. It codes for CASGPGAGAYNEQFF. This chain joins TRBV5-4 and TRBJ2-1; 7 nucleotides line up with TRBD2. The V gene end was trimmed by 7 bases and the J gene end by 2 bases; junction bases not matched to a gene: 9. CDR3 length equals 15 residues. The germline gives CDR1 SGHNT, CDR2 YYREEE (reference sequence).

V gene TRBV4-1 combines with J gene TRBJ2-1; D may be TRBD2 (6 bases). The V end lost 4 bases, the J end lost 1 base, and 17 bases lay between the germline ends. CDR3 length equals 17 residues. CDR1 is MGHRA, CDR2 YSYEKL, per germline. Written as DNA, the CDR3 is TGCGCCAGCAGCCTCCGCGAGGGGACTGGATCCTACAATGAGCAGTTCTTC. It yields the protein CASSLREGTGSYNEQFF.

The gene calls are TRBV6-4 and TRBJ2-2, with TRBD1 identical over 9 bases. CDR1 and CDR2 (germline): MRHNA, SNTAGT. V dropped 6 bases and J dropped 1; count of bases not matched to a gene: 3. The CDR3 loop spans 15 amino acids. For the CDR3, the DNA is TGTGCCAGCAGCGGACAGGGGAGGAACACCGGGGAGCTGTTTTTT. It specifies CASSGQGRNTGELFF.

The J gene is TRBJ2-3, the V gene TRBV10-1; D remains unclear. CDR3 length equals 14 residues. V lost 3 bases and J lost 11, with 18 bases in between. The germline gives CDR1 WNHNN, CDR2 SYGVQD (reference sequence). CDR3 region: CASSEDLARLGQYF. CDR3 nucleotides: TGCGCCAGCAGTGAAGACCTCGCTCGTCTCGGGCAGTATTTT.

The chain recombines TRBV6-4 with TRBJ1-1; D not certain. The length of the CDR3 is 12 residues. V was trimmed by 4 bases and J by 11 bases, leaving 14 bases between them. Germline V gene data show CDR1 as MRHNA and CDR2 as SNTAGT. CDR3 nucleotides: TGTGCCAGCAGTGCCGGCAGTCACCCGGCTTTCTTT. It is translated as CASSAGSHPAFF.

This clone occurred once. The rearrangement joins TRBV7-2 to TRBJ1-2, with 8 bases matching TRBD1. CDR3 length equals 15 residues. J was trimmed by 8 bases and V by 0 bases; bases with no gene match: 8. CDR1 and CDR2 (germline): SGHTA, FQGNSA. CDR3 sequence: CASSLAAGGAGGYTF. The CDR3 DNA reads TGTGCCAGCAGCTTAGCAGCAGGGGGCGCCGGGGGCTACACCTTC.

Only a few counts were recorded for this clone. The J gene is TRBJ2-3, the V gene TRBV6-1; possible D gene TRBD1, 6 bases. Germline CDR1 MNHNS, CDR2 SASEGT. The V and J ends lost 3 bases and 6 bases respectively, with 16 bases between them. The CDR3 covers 15 residues. CDR3 region: CASSDQQGFFDTQYF. CDR3 DNA sequence: TGTGCCAGCAGTGACCAACAGGGTTTCTTCGATACGCAGTATTTT.

The chain employs TRBV7-8 and TRBJ1-5, with D possibly TRBD1 on 5 matching bases. CDR1 and CDR2 from the germline V gene are SGHVS and FQNEAQ. V shed 2 bases and J shed 9 bases, with 17 bases lying between them. CDR3 length: 15 residues. The CDR3 sequence: CASSLMARQLRPQHF. DNA of the CDR3: TGTGCCAGCAGCTTAATGGCCCGACAGTTGCGGCCCCAGCATTTT.

The chain couples TRBV6-1 to TRBJ1-3; D is possibly TRBD1 (5 bases). This CDR3 is built from 15 residues. Trimming removed 2 bases from V and 0 bases from J, with 8 bases in between. Germline CDR1 reads MNHNS; CDR2 reads SASEGT. The CDR3: CASSEFRASGNTIYF. The CDR3 coding sequence is TGTGCCAGCAGTGAATTCAGGGCCTCTGGAAACACCATATATTTT.

This chain links TRBV19 with TRBJ2-4, with TRBD1 matching over 7 bases. Germline V lookup: CDR1 LNHDA, CDR2 SQIVND (reference sequence). V was clipped by 3 bases and J by 0 bases; unmatched bases: 11. The CDR3 has 18 residues. The chain's CDR3 is CASSMGNRGQLAKNIQYF. The DNA for the CDR3 is TGTGCCAGTAGTATGGGGAACAGGGGTCAGTTAGCCAAAAACATTCAGTACTTC.

This chain uses TRBV6-1 with TRBJ1-1, with D perhaps TRBD1 (5 bases). The CDR3 consists of 12 residues. Trimming stripped 6 bases from V and 8 bases from J, with 13 bases between. Germline V gives CDR1 MNHNS, CDR2 SASEGT. The CDR3 region has the DNA TGTGCCAGCAGCCCACCGGGGCCCGAAGCTTTCTTT. Its protein is CASSPPGPEAFF.

This clone was observed a few times. The chain joins TRBV2 to TRBJ1-1; D is unclear. V was trimmed by 5 bases and J by 5 bases, leaving 12 bases between them. The CDR3 has 13 amino acids. Germline-derived CDR1 and CDR2 are SNHLY and FYNNEI. CDR3 DNA: TGTGCCAGCAGTCGATCGGAGGGAACTGAAGCTTTCTTT. The encoded protein is CASSRSEGTEAFF.

This clone was detected a few times. The gene calls are TRBV30 and TRBJ1-2, with TRBD1 as a possible D gene (5 bases). The CDR3 runs to 11 residues. The germline gives CDR1 GTSNPN, CDR2 SVGIG (reference sequence). Trimming stripped 7 bases from V and 6 bases from J, with 12 bases between. This CDR3 is CASRRGNGYTF. The CDR3 nucleotides read TGTGCCTCCCGTCGGGGGAATGGCTACACCTTC.

This clone was observed a few times. The chain combines TRBV29-1 with TRBJ1-1; the D gene is possibly TRBD1 (6 bases). The V end lost 6 bases, the J end lost 8 bases, and 10 bases lay between the germline ends. The CDR3 totals 10 residues. Germline assignment: CDR1 SQVTM and CDR2 ANQGSEA. The DNA of the CDR3 is TGCAGCGTATCTGACAGGGAAGCTTTCTTT. Translation gives CSVSDREAFF.

The chain combines TRBV6-1 with TRBJ2-5; 13 bases agree with TRBD2. J lost 5 bases, V lost 4 bases, and 13 bases had no gene match. This CDR3 is 18 amino acids long. From germline, CDR1 is MNHNS and CDR2 SASEGT. The CDR3 coding sequence is TGTGCCAGCAGTGGACTAGCGGGGGGAGGTGGGACATTCGAGACCCAGTACTTC. Translation gives CASSGLAGGGGTFETQYF.

This clone has only one observation. The J gene is TRBJ2-1, the V gene TRBV12-5; 10 positions agree with TRBD2. The CDR3 runs to 19 residues. CDR1 and CDR2 from the germline V gene are LGHNT and FRNRAP. After removal of 0 bases from V and 7 bases from J, the junction contained 15 bases not matched to a gene. The CDR3 nucleotides read TGTGCTAGTGGTTTGGTAACGGGCTTGGCTAGCGGGAGTAGGAATGAGCAGTTCTTC. Translation gives CASGLVTGLASGSRNEQFF.